The present T cell receptor (beta chain) was sequenced within a study of blood T cell repertoires in COVID-19. Study-level background: There were acute and convalescent COVID-19 samples, and they came from the United States, Italy and Spain. PBMCs, B-cell-depleted T cells, or T cells provided the cDNA or gDNA that made up the material.

The trim removed 0 bases at V and 2 bases at J, leaving 12 bases unmatched. From germline, CDR1 is LGHNA and CDR2 YSLEER. This CDR3 spans 18 amino acids. How the authors handled the data: Estimated nucleated cell counts came from reference gene primer amplification. The data were produced by immunoSEQ multiplex PCR, yet TCRdb's version contains in-frame clones alone and is incomplete. V and J calls and clone size come straight from that table; D and trimming were deduced from the DNA. The sample has 150,000 to 200,000 clones, roughly four fifths seen once. The V and J genes are TRBV4-3 and TRBJ2-7; 8 nucleotides agree with TRBD2. The sample was peripheral blood. The receptor was derived from a woman older than 75 with acute or convalescent COVID-19. The CDR3 coding sequence is TGCGCCAGCAGCCAAGAAATCCAACTCGGGGGGGGAACCTACGAGCAGTACTTC. It is translated as CASSQEIQLGGGTYEQYF.